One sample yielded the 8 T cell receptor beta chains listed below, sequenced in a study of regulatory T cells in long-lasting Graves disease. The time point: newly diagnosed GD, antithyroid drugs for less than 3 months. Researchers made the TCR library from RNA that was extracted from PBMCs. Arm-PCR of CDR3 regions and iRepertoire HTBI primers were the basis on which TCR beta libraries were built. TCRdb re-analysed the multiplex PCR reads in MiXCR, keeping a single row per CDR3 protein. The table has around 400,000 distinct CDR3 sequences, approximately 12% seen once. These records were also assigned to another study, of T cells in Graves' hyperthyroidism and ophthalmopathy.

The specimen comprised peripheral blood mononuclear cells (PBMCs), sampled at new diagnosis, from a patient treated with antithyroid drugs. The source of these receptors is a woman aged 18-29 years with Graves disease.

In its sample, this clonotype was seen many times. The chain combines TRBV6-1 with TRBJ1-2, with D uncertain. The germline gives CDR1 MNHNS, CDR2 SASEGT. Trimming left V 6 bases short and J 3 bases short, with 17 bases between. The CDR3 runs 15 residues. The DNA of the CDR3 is TGTGCCAGCAGATACAACTGGGGAGAAGACTATGGCTACACCTTC. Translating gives CASRYNWGEDYGYTF.

CDR3: CASSQNPDRGQDGGYTF. The DNA for the CDR3 is TGCGCCAGCAGCCAGAACCCCGACAGGGGGCAAGATGGTGGCTACACCTTC. The genes are TRBV4-3 and TRBJ1-2; TRBD1 matches at 10 bases. This CDR3 has 17 amino acids. CDR1 LGHNA and CDR2 YSLEER come from the germline V gene. V shed 3 bases, J shed 7 bases, and the junction held 14 bases outside the gene matches.

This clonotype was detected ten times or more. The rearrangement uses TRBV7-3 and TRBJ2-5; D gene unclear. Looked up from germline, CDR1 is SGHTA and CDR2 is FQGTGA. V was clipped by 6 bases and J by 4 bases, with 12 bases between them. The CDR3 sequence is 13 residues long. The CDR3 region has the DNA TGTGCCAGCAGATCCCTGGACGTAGAGACCCAGTACTTC. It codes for CASRSLDVETQYF.

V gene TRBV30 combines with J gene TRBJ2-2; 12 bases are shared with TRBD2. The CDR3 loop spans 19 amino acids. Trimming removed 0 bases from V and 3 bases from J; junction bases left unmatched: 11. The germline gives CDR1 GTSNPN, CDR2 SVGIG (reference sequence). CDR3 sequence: CAWSVRIELAGGDTGELFF. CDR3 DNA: TGTGCCTGGAGTGTACGCATAGAACTAGCGGGAGGCGACACCGGGGAGCTGTTTTTT.

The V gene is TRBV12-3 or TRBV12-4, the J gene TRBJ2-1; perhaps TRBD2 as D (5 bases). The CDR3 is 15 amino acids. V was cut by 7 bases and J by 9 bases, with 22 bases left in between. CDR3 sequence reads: CASTVGSVFYGEQFF. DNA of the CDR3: TGTGCCAGCACCGTAGGTAGCGTCTTTTACGGTGAGCAGTTCTTC.

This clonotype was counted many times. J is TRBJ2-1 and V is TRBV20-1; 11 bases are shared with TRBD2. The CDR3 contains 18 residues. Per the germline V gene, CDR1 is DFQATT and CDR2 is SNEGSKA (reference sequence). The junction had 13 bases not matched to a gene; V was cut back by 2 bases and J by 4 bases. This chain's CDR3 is CSARLLAGGTGGYNEQFF. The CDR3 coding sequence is TGCAGTGCTAGATTGCTAGCGGGAGGTACAGGGGGGTACAATGAGCAGTTCTTC.

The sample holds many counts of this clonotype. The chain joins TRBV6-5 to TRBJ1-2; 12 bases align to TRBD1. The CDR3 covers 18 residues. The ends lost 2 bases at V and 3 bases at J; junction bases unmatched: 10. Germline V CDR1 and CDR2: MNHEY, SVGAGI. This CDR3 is CASSYRGTGGIGDYGYTF. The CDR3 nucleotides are TGTGCCAGCAGTTACCGGGGGACAGGGGGCATTGGTGACTATGGCTACACCTTC.

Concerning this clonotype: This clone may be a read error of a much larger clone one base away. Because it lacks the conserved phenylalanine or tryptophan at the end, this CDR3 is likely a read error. CDR3 sequence (DNA): TGCAGTGCTAGAGTCTTGGGGGCCCTGACTTTCTACGAGCAGTACTTA. Amino acid sequence: CSARVLGALTFYEQYL. The V and J genes are TRBV20-1 and TRBJ2-7, with D perhaps matching TRBD1 (6 bases). Germline V CDR1 and CDR2: DFQATT, SNEGSKA (reference sequence). This CDR3 has 16 residues. Trimming stripped 1 base from V and 3 bases from J, with 19 bases between.